Presented here are 29 T cell receptor beta chains from one specimen sequenced in a study of T cell repertoires in cytomegalovirus infection. From the reads, TCRdb called clonotypes with MiXCR, one entry per CDR3 protein. The table shows 250,000 to 300,000 distinct CDR3 sequences, with roughly an eighth occurring only once. The sample consisted of PBMCs. These TCRs come from a human donor in good health (CMV status not recorded). Some clones in this sample may be carry-over from other donors' samples.

Ten or more counts support this clonotype. This rearrangement joins TRBV7-3 to TRBJ2-1; D ambiguous. This CDR3 contains 13 residues. Trimming pared 5 bases from V and 6 bases from J, leaving 11 bases between. The germline gives CDR1 SGHTA, CDR2 FQGTGA. CDR3: CASSRELGNEQFF. The CDR3 DNA is TGTGCCAGCAGCCGAGAACTCGGCAATGAGCAGTTCTTC.

The chain links TRBV14 to TRBJ2-2, with 8 nucleotides matching TRBD2. The trim removed 0 bases at V and 5 bases at J, leaving 5 bases unmatched. Germline V gives CDR1 SGHDN, CDR2 FVKESK. CDR3 size: 16 residues. The CDR3 spells CASSQDSGRATGELFF. The DNA of the CDR3 is TGTGCCAGCAGCCAAGATTCCGGGAGGGCAACCGGGGAGCTGTTTTTT.

At least ten counts were recorded for this clonotype. The gene calls are TRBV6-4 and TRBJ2-1, with D tentatively TRBD2 (5 bases). The V end was cut by 5 bases, the J end by 3 bases, with 8 bases between. CDR1 is MRHNA, CDR2 SNTAGT, per germline. This CDR3 has 13 residues. In nucleotides, the CDR3 is TGTGCCAGCAGTCCGGGGATCTACAATGAGCAGTTCTTC. Translation gives CASSPGIYNEQFF.

J is TRBJ2-1 and V is TRBV4-1, with D perhaps matching TRBD1 or TRBD2 (6 bases each). Between the trimmed V and J ends, which lost 2 bases and 2 bases, there was a span of 10 bases. CDR1 MGHRA and CDR2 YSYEKL come from the germline V gene. CDR3 length equals 15 residues. The CDR3 spells CASSQRRDTYNEQFF. Here the CDR3 DNA reads TGCGCCAGCAGCCAACGGAGGGACACCTACAATGAGCAGTTCTTC.

The table lists this clonotype with many counts. The chain has TRBV7-2 and TRBJ2-7, with 8 positions matching TRBD2. The CDR3 covers 14 residues. Trimming at V came to 4 bases and at J to 2 bases, leaving 4 bases not matched to a gene. CDR1 and CDR2 from the germline V gene are SGHTA and FQGNSA. The CDR3 sequence: CASSSSGGAYEQYF. Here the CDR3 DNA reads TGTGCCAGCAGCTCCAGCGGGGGAGCCTACGAGCAGTACTTC.

This clonotype was seen a handful of times. The genes are TRBV29-1 and TRBJ1-1, with D maybe TRBD1 (6 bases). V gave up 6 bases and J gave up 3 bases, with 17 bases separating them. This CDR3 contains 14 residues. The germline V gene has CDR1 SQVTM and CDR2 ANQGSEA. Here the CDR3 DNA reads TGCAGCGTGGTGCCTCAGGGGACCGACACTGAAGCTTTCTTT. Its protein is CSVVPQGTDTEAFF.

This clonotype was seen many times. This rearrangement joins TRBV7-2 to TRBJ1-3; D is unresolved. V was cut by 3 bases and J by 7 bases, with 13 bases left in between. Per the germline V gene, CDR1 is SGHTA and CDR2 is FQGNSA. CDR3 length equals 14 residues. CDR3: CASSLAPQANTIYF. The CDR3 DNA sequence: TGTGCCAGCAGCTTGGCACCCCAGGCTAACACCATATATTTT.

V gene TRBV27 combines with J gene TRBJ1-1; TRBD1 might be the D (5 bases). This CDR3 has 15 amino acids. Per germline, CDR1 MNHEY and CDR2 SMNVEV (reference sequence). V lost 1 base and J lost 3, with 12 bases in between. The CDR3 protein is CASSLLSRVDTEAFF. In DNA, the CDR3 is TGTGCCAGCAGTTTATTATCCAGGGTAGACACTGAAGCTTTCTTT.

Concerning this clonotype itself: A read error may be the cause here, since a much bigger clone is one base away. The chain couples TRBV7-9 to TRBJ1-3; 8 positions agree with TRBD1. The CDR3 contains 15 residues. Germline CDR1 is SEHNR and CDR2 is FQNEAQ (reference sequence). CDR3 protein: CTSSLAGTGFTTTYF. In nucleotides, the CDR3 is TGTACCAGCAGCCTGGCTGGGACAGGTTTTACCACCACATATTTT.

The rearrangement uses TRBV7-9 and TRBJ1-4, with 8 bases lining up with TRBD1. Germline values: CDR1 SEHNR, CDR2 FQNEAQ (reference sequence). V lost 7 bases and J lost 5; bases outside the gene matches: 9. The CDR3 contains 15 residues. The CDR3 nucleotides are TGTGCCAGCACAAAACCGGGACAGGCGAATGAAAAACTGTTTTTT. It encodes CASTKPGQANEKLFF.

This clonotype was recorded a few times. This chain connects TRBV7-9 to TRBJ1-5; possible D gene TRBD1, 5 bases. This CDR3 has 15 residues. Trimming cost V 0 bases and J 7 bases, with 13 bases left between them. The germline V gene has CDR1 SEHNR and CDR2 FQNEAQ (reference sequence). CDR3 loop: CASSLAGRVGQPQHF. In DNA, the CDR3 is TGTGCCAGCAGCTTAGCGGGACGGGTCGGGCAGCCCCAGCATTTT.

Ten or more counts support this clonotype. The J gene is TRBJ2-5, the V gene TRBV14, with D unresolved. Germline V gene data show CDR1 as SGHDN and CDR2 as FVKESK. V dropped 8 bases and J dropped 2 bases, with 12 bases sitting between them. The CDR3 consists of 13 residues. CDR3 nucleotides: TGTGCCAGCTCCCCTTCGGGTCAAGAGACCCAGTACTTC. As protein: CASSPSGQETQYF.

There are many counts of this clonotype. The chain has TRBV6-5 and TRBJ1-1; D remains unclear. Germline V gene data show CDR1 as MNHEY and CDR2 as SVGAGI. CDR3 length: 13 residues. With 2 bases removed from V and 4 bases from J, the gap between germline ends came to 8 bases. The CDR3 sequence: CASSYPGRTEAFF. As DNA, the CDR3 is TGTGCCAGCAGTTACCCGGGTCGCACTGAAGCTTTCTTT.

There are many counts of this clonotype. This chain links TRBV7-2 with TRBJ2-1, with D unresolved. The CDR3 has 15 residues. Germline CDR1 SGHTA, CDR2 FQGNSA. V gave up 5 bases and J gave up 8 bases, with 19 bases separating them. The CDR3 loop reads CASSPPWGSKYEQFF. For the CDR3, the DNA is TGTGCCAGCAGCCCCCCCTGGGGTAGCAAGTATGAGCAGTTCTTC.

The chain joins TRBV19 to TRBJ2-7, with 8 nucleotides matching TRBD2. The CDR3 is 20 residues long. The germline gives CDR1 LNHDA, CDR2 SQIVND (reference sequence). V shed 3 bases, J shed 3 bases, and the junction held 22 bases outside the gene matches. CDR3 sequence: CASSISGRTEMGAGVYEQYF. As DNA, the CDR3 is TGTGCCAGTAGTATTTCTGGTCGTACGGAAATGGGAGCGGGAGTCTACGAGCAGTACTTC.

This clonotype has at least ten counts. V and J are TRBV6-5 and TRBJ2-7, with TRBD2 matching over 13 bases. The CDR3 runs 16 residues. Trimming removed 6 bases from V and 6 bases from J; junction bases left unmatched: 11. The germline CDR1 and CDR2 sequences are MNHEY and SVGAGI. CDR3 region: CASSLTSGRAKIEQYF. The CDR3 region has the DNA TGTGCCAGCAGCCTTACTAGCGGGAGGGCCAAGATCGAGCAGTACTTC.

The chain links TRBV10-2 to TRBJ1-1; tentative D call: TRBD1 (5 bases). The CDR3 runs to 13 residues. Germline CDR1 and CDR2: WSHSY and SAAADI. The V end lost 3 bases, the J end lost 4 bases, and 9 bases lay between the germline ends. The CDR3 DNA reads TGCGCCAGCAGTGATCGGGGACTCACTGAAGCTTTCTTT. Protein: CASSDRGLTEAFF.

J is TRBJ2-7 and V is TRBV11-2, with 9 bases that match TRBD2. Germline V CDR1 and CDR2: SGHAT, FQNNGV. The CDR3 length is 14 residues. J lost 3 bases, V lost 6 bases, and 6 bases had no gene match. The CDR3 spells CASRQREVVYEQYF. As DNA, the CDR3 is TGTGCCAGCAGACAGCGGGAGGTGGTCTACGAGCAGTACTTC.

This clonotype was detected only a few times. The chain couples TRBV12-3 or TRBV12-4 to TRBJ2-3; no definite D call. This CDR3 is built from 14 residues. V was shortened by 2 bases and J by 0 bases, with 6 bases between the two germline ends. The CDR3 DNA reads as TGTGCCAGCAGTTTAACGGTCAGCACAGATACGCAGTATTTT. It yields the protein CASSLTVSTDTQYF.

This clonotype was detected ten times or more. V is TRBV19 and J is TRBJ1-1; TRBD1 matches 9 bases. Germline V lookup: CDR1 LNHDA, CDR2 SQIVND (reference sequence). V lost 8 bases and J lost 4; bases outside the gene matches: 5. The CDR3 sequence is 13 residues long. The CDR3 DNA is TGTGCCAGTCACAGGGGGCCGGGCACTGAAGCTTTCTTT. Protein: CASHRGPGTEAFF.

This chain links TRBV28 with TRBJ1-2, with D possibly being TRBD1 (5 bases). With 6 bases removed from V and 4 bases from J, the gap between germline ends came to 18 bases. Germline-derived CDR1 and CDR2 are MDHEN and SYDVKM. The CDR3 sequence is 15 residues long. The CDR3 coding sequence is TGTGCCAGCAGCTCCCACGGCAGGGCTATCTATGGCTACACCTTC. Protein: CASSSHGRAIYGYTF.

The chain joins TRBV20-1 to TRBJ1-2, with a tentative D call TRBD1 (5 bases). Germline V gene lookup returns CDR1 DFQATT and CDR2 SNEGSKA (reference sequence). CDR3 length: 15 amino acids. Trimming removed 0 bases at V and 0 bases at J, with 11 bases between. The CDR3 loop is CSARDQGRSNYGYTF. The CDR3, as DNA: TGCAGTGCTAGAGATCAGGGCAGATCTAACTATGGCTACACCTTC.

This clonotype appeared many times. This chain connects TRBV7-2 to TRBJ1-5, with D possibly being TRBD1 (5 bases). V was clipped by 1 base and J by 5 bases, with 21 bases between them. Germline CDR1 SGHTA, CDR2 FQGNSA. The CDR3 contains 18 residues. For the CDR3, the DNA is TGTGCCAGCAGCTTAGGACCGGGGCAGCGAGGGAGGGATCAGCCCCAGCATTTT. Protein product: CASSLGPGQRGRDQPQHF.

There are a few counts of this clonotype. V usage is TRBV7-2 and J usage is TRBJ2-7; D may match TRBD1 or TRBD2 (5 bases each). The germline V gene has CDR1 SGHTA and CDR2 FQGNSA. The CDR3 runs to 15 residues. The V and J ends lost 1 base and 0 bases respectively, with 10 bases between them. The CDR3 bases are TGTGCCAGCAGCTTAGGACCCGGGGCCTCCTACGAGCAGTACTTC. The encoded protein is CASSLGPGASYEQYF.

Many counts were recorded for this clonotype. The chain links TRBV28 to TRBJ2-7; D unclear. The CDR3 is 20 amino acids. V shed 6 bases and J shed 3 bases, with 33 bases lying between them. The germline V gene encodes CDR1 MDHEN and CDR2 SYDVKM. The chain's CDR3 is CASSQRLRRIAPPEHYEQYF. DNA of the CDR3: TGTGCCAGCAGCCAACGTTTGCGCCGAATTGCGCCCCCTGAGCACTACGAGCAGTACTTC.

This clonotype was seen only a few times. V is TRBV5-4 and J is TRBJ2-1, with 11 nucleotides matching TRBD2. The germline CDR1 and CDR2 sequences are SGHNT and YYREEE (reference sequence). The CDR3 consists of 16 residues. Trimming took 3 bases from V and 7 from J; bases not matched to a gene: 9. The chain's CDR3 is CASSSTISGGANEQFF. The CDR3 DNA reads TGTGCCAGCAGCTCTACCATTAGCGGGGGGGCAAATGAGCAGTTCTTC.

The chain couples TRBV20-1 to TRBJ1-5; TRBD1 matches 7 bases. This CDR3 comprises 14 residues. The J segment lost 0 bases and the V segment lost 6 bases, leaving 5 bases of the junction unmatched. Germline values: CDR1 DFQATT, CDR2 SNEGSKA (reference sequence). The CDR3 DNA is TGCAGTGCAAACCGGGACAGTAGCAATCAGCCCCAGCATTTT. It yields the protein CSANRDSSNQPQHF.

This clonotype was seen ten or more times. V is TRBV28 and J is TRBJ2-1, with D possibly being TRBD2 (6 bases). The CDR3 contains 15 residues. V lost 6 bases and J lost 2, with 14 bases in between. CDR1 is MDHEN, CDR2 SYDVKM, per germline. The CDR3 nucleotides are TGTGCCAGCAGCACCAGGCGGGAACCCTACAATGAGCAGTTCTTC. Its translation is CASSTRREPYNEQFF. Full variable domain (remainder filled in from reference TRBV28 and TRBJ2-1): DVKVTQSSRYLVKRTGEKVFLECVQDMDHENMFWYRQDPGLGLRLIYFSYDVKMKEKGDIPEGYSVSREKKERFSLILESASTNQTSMYLCASSTRREPYNEQFFGPGTRLTVL.

This clonotype was seen repeatedly, ten times or more. J is TRBJ2-5 and V is TRBV7-2, with D possibly TRBD2 on 6 matching bases. Trimming stripped 7 bases from V and 2 bases from J, with 14 bases between. The CDR3 extends over 14 amino acids. Germline V gives CDR1 SGHTA, CDR2 FQGNSA. DNA for the CDR3: TGTGCCAGCACCTCACGGGGAGGACAAGAGACCCAGTACTTC. Its translation is CASTSRGGQETQYF.